This entry is about one T cell receptor (beta chain). This sample is drawn from a study of shared clonotypes between healthy human individuals. The CDR3 extends over 17 amino acids. J lost 3 bases, V lost 5 bases, and 12 bases had no gene match. Germline CDR1 reads MNHEY; CDR2 reads SMNVEV (reference sequence). Each cell subset's genomic DNA was divided evenly among several immunoSEQ plates. The method was immunoSEQ multiplex PCR; TCRdb's version includes in-frame clones alone and lacks a portion of them. Of about 1 million clones listed, around 75% are singletons. The material sequenced was memory CD4+ T cells sorted from blood. Subset defined: CD45RA-negative fraction. The V and J genes are TRBV27 and TRBJ2-1; 8 bases line up with TRBD1. The source is a young man in good health. The CDR3 nucleotides read TGTGCCAGCAGTAATACGGACAGGGAAACAAACTACAATGAGCAGTTCTTC. This translates into CASSNTDRETNYNEQFF.